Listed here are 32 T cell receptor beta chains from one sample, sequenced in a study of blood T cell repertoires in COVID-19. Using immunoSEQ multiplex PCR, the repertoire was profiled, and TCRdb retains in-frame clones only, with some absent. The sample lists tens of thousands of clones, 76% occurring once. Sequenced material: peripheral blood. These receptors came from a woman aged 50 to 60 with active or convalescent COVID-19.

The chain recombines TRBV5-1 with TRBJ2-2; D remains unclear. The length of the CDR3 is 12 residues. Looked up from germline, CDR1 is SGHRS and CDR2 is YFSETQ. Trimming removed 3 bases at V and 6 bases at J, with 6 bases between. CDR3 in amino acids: CASSSPPGELFF. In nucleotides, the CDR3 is TGCGCCAGCAGCTCCCCTCCCGGGGAGCTGTTTTTT.

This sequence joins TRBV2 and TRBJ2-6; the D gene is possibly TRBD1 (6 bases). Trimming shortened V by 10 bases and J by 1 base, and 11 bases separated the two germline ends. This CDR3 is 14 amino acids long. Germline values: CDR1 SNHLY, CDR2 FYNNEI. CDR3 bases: TGTGCCATTTCGCAGGGGTCTGGGGCCAACGTCCTGACTTTC. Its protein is CAISQGSGANVLTF.

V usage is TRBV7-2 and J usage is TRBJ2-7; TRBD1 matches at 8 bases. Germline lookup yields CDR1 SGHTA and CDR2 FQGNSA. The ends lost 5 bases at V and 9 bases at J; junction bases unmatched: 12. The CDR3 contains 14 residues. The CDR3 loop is CASSARDRLGVQYF. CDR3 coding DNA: TGTGCCAGCAGCGCCCGGGACAGGTTGGGAGTGCAGTACTTC.

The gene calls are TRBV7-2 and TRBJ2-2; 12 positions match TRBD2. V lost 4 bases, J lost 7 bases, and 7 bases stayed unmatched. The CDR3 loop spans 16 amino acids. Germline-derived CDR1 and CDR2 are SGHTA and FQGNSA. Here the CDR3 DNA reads TGTGCCAGCAGCTCGCGACTAGCGGGAGTAGACGGGGAGCTGTTTTTT. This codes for CASSSRLAGVDGELFF.

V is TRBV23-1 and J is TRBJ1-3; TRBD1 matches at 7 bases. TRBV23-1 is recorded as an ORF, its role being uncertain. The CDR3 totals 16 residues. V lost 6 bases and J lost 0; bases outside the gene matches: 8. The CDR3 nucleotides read TGCGCCAGCAGCCGACAGGGCTTGAGCTCTGGAAACACCATATATTTT. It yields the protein CASSRQGLSSGNTIYF.

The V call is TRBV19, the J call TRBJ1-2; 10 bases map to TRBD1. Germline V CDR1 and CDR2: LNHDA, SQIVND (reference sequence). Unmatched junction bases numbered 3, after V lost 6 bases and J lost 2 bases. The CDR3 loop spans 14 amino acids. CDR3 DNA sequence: TGTGCCAGTAGCGACAGGGGGCAGAACTATGGCTACACCTTC. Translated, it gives CASSDRGQNYGYTF.

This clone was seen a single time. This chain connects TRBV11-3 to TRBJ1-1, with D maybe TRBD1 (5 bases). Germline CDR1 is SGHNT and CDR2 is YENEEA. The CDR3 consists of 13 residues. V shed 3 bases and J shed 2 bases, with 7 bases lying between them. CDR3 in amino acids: CASSFTGNTEAFF. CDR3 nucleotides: TGTGCCAGCAGCTTTACAGGCAACACTGAAGCTTTCTTT.

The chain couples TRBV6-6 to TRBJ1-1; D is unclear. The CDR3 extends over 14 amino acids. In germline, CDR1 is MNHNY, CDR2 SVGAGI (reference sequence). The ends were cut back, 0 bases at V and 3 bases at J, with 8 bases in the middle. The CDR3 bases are TGTGCCAGCAGTTACTCGAGTTTTTACACTGAAGCTTTCTTT. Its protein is CASSYSSFYTEAFF.

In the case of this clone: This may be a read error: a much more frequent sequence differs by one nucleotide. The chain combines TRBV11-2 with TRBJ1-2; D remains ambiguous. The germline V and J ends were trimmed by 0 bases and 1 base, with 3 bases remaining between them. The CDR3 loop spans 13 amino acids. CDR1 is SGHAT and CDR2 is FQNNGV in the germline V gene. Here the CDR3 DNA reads TGTGCCAGCAGCTTAGACAATAACTATGGCTACACCTTC. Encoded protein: CASSLDNNYGYTF.

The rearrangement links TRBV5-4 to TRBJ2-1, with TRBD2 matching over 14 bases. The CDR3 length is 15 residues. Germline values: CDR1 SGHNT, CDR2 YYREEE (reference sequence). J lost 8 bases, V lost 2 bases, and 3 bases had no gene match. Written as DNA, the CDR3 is TGTGCCAGCAGCTTACTGACTAGCGGGAGGGATGAGCAGTTCTTC. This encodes CASSLLTSGRDEQFF.

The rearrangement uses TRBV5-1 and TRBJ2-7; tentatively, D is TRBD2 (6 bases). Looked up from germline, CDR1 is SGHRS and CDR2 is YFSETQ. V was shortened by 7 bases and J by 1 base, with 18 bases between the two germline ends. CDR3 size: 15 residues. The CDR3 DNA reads TGCGCCAGCGGATCGGGCGGGACGGGGTCCTACGAGCAGTACTTC. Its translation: CASGSGGTGSYEQYF.

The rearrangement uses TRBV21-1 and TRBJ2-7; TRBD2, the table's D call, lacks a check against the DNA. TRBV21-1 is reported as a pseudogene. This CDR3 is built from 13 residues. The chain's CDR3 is CASKRQAGHEQYF. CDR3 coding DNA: TGTGCCAGCAAGCGTCAGGCGGGGCACGAGCAGTACTTC.

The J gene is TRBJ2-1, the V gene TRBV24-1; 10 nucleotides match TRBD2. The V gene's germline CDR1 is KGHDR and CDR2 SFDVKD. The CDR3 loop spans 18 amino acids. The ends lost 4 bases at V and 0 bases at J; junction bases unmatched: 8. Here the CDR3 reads CATSEVGAGGSSYNEQFF. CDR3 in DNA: TGTGCCACCAGTGAGGTGGGAGCGGGAGGGAGCTCCTACAATGAGCAGTTCTTC.

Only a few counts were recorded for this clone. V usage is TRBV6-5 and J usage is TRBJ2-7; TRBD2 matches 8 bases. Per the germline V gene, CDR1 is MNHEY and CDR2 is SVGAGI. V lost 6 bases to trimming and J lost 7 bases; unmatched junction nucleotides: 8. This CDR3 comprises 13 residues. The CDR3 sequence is CASRRAGADEQYF. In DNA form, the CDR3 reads TGTGCCAGCAGGCGAGCGGGAGCGGATGAGCAGTACTTC.

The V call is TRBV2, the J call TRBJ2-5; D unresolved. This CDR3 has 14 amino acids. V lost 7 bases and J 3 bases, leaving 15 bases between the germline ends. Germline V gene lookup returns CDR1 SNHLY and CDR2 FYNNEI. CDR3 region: CASNGASSKETQYF. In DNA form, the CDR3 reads TGTGCCAGCAACGGAGCGAGTAGCAAAGAGACCCAGTACTTC.

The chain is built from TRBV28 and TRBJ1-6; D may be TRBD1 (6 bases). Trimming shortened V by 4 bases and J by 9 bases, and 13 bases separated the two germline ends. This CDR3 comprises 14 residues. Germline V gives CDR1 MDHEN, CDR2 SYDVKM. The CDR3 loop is CASSSQRGFSPLHF. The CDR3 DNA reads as TGTGCCAGCAGTTCCCAGAGGGGGTTTTCACCCCTCCACTTT.

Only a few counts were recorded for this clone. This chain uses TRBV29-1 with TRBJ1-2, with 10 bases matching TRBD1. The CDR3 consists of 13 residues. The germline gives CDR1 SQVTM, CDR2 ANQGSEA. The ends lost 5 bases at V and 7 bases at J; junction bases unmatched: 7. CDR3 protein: CSVPGQGEGGYTF. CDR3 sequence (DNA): TGCAGCGTTCCCGGACAGGGGGAGGGTGGCTACACCTTC.

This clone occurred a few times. The CDR3 DNA reads as TGTGCCAGCAGCTCGCGGATAGCCAAAAACATTCAGTACTTC. Its translation is CASSSRIAKNIQYF. The chain uses TRBV11-2 and TRBJ2-4; no clear D. The V gene lost 4 bases and the J gene lost 0 bases, with 7 bases spanning the gap. This CDR3 is built from 14 residues. Germline V CDR1 and CDR2: SGHAT, FQNNGV.

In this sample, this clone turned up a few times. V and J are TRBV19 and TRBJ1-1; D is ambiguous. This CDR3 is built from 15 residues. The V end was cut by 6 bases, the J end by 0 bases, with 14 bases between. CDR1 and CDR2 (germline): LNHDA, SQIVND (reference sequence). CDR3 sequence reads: CASSPPDLLNTEAFF. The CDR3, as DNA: TGTGCCAGTAGCCCCCCGGACTTATTGAACACTGAAGCTTTCTTT.

The CDR3 coding sequence is TGTGCCAGCAGCCGTGAAAGTTACGGACAGCCGAACACTGAAGCTTTCTTT. It encodes CASSRESYGQPNTEAFF. This chain connects TRBV5-6 to TRBJ1-1; perhaps TRBD1 as D (6 bases). Deletions cut 4 bases from V and 1 base from J, with 20 bases between. Germline CDR1 and CDR2: SGHDT and YYEEEE. There are 17 residues in the CDR3. The complete variable domain, with remaining parts taken from reference TRBV5-6 and TRBJ1-1, reads DAGVTQSPTHLIKTRGQQVTLRCSPKSGHDTVSWYQQALGQGPQFIFQYYEEEERQRGNFPDRFSGHQFPNYSSELNVNALLLGDSALYLCASSRESYGQPNTEAFFGQGTRLTVV.

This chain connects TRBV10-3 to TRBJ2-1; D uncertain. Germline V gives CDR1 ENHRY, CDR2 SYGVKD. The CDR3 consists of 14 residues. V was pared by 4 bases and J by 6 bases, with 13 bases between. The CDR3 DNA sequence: TGTGCCATCAGTGGCGAGACTGAGGTCAATGAGCAGTTCTTC. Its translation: CAISGETEVNEQFF.

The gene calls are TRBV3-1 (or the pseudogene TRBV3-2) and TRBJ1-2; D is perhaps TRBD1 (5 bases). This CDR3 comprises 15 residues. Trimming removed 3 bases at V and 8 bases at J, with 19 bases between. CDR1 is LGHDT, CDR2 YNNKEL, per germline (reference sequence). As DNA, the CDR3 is TGTGCCAGCAGCCAGGAGATGGGACTCACTGAGGGCTACACCTTC. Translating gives CASSQEMGLTEGYTF.

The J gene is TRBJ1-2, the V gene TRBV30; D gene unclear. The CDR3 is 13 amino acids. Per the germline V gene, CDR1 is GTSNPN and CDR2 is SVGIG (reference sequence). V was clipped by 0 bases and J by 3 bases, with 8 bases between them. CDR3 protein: CAWSVRLDYGYTF. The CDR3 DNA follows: TGTGCCTGGAGTGTTCGGTTGGACTATGGCTACACCTTC. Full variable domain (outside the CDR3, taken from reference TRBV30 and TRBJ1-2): SQTIHQWPATLVQPVGSPLSLECTVEGTSNPNLYWYRQAAGRGLQLLFYSVGIGQISSEVPQNLSASRPQDRQFILSSKKLLLSDSGFYLCAWSVRLDYGYTFGSGTRLTVV.

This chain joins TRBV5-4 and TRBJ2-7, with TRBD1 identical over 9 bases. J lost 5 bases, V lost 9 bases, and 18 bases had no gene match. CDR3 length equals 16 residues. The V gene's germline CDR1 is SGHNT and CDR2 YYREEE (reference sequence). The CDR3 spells CATIRDREGPRHEQYF. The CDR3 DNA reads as TGTGCCACCATCCGGGACAGGGAGGGCCCTAGGCACGAGCAGTACTTC.

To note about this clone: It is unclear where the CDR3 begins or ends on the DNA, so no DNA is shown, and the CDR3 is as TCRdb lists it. The CDR3 is CASSFGGGTRRLGYTF. The gene calls are TRBV12-1 and TRBJ1-2. TRBV12-1 is flagged as a pseudogene. The CDR3 extends over 16 residues, inclusive of both ends.

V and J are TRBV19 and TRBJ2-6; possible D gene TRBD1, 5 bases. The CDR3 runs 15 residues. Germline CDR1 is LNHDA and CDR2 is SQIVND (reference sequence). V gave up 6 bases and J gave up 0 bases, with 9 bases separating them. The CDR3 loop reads CASSRQFSGANVLTF. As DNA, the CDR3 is TGTGCCAGTAGCCGACAGTTCTCTGGGGCCAACGTCCTGACTTTC. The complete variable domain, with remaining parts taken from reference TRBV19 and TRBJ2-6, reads DGGITQSPKYLFRKEGQNVTLSCEQNLNHDAMYWYRQDPGQGLRLIYYSQIVNDFQKGDIAEGYSVSREKKESFPLTVTSAQKNPTAFYLCASSRQFSGANVLTFGAGSRLTVL.

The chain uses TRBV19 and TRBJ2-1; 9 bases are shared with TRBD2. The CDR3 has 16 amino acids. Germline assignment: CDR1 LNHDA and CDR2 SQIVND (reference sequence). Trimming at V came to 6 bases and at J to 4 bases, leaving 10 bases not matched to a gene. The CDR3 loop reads CASSPGVAGEYNEQFF. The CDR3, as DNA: TGTGCCAGTAGCCCCGGGGTAGCGGGAGAGTACAATGAGCAGTTCTTC.

The CDR3 DNA follows: TGTGCCAGCAGGATACAGGTGAACACTGAAGCTTTCTTT. Its translation is CASRIQVNTEAFF. This rearrangement joins TRBV2 to TRBJ1-1, with D maybe TRBD1 (5 bases). V lost 6 bases, J lost 0 bases, and 8 bases lay in between. This CDR3 region has 13 residues. Germline V gene data show CDR1 as SNHLY and CDR2 as FYNNEI.

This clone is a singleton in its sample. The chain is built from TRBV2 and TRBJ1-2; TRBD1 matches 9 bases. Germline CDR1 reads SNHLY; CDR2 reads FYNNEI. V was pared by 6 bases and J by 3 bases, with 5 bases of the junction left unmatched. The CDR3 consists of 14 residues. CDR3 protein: CASRLQGADYGYTF. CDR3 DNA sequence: TGTGCCAGCAGACTACAGGGGGCTGACTATGGCTACACCTTC.

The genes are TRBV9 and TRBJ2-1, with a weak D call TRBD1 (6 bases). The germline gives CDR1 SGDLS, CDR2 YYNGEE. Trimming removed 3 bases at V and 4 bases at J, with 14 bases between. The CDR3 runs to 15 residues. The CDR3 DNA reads TGTGCCAGCAGCGCCGCCAGGGGCGGTTACAATGAGCAGTTCTTC. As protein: CASSAARGGYNEQFF.

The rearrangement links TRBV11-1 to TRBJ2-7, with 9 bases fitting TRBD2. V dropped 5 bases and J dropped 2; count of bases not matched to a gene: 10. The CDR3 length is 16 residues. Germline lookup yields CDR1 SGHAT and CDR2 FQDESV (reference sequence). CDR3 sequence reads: CASSPRETSGTYEQYF. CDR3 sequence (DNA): TGTGCCAGCAGCCCGAGAGAGACTAGCGGAACCTACGAGCAGTACTTC.

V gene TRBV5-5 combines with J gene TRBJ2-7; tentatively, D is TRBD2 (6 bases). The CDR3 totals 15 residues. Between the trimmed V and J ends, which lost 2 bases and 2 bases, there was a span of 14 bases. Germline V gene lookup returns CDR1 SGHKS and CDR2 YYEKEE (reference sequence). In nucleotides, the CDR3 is TGTGCCAGCAGCTTTCGGGGGTCTTCGGCCTACGAGCAGTACTTC. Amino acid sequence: CASSFRGSSAYEQYF.